This entry concerns a single T cell receptor (beta chain). The sample belongs to a study of blood T cell repertoires in COVID-19. Study information: The study drew acute and convalescent COVID-19 samples from the United States, Italy and Spain.

Sequencing used immunoSEQ multiplex PCR; TCRdb keeps in-frame clones, though not all of them. Among more than 250,000 clones listed, 70% to 90% were seen once. The sequence was obtained from a woman aged 25 to 39 who had recovered from COVID-19. Sequencing was performed on peripheral blood.

The CDR3 here is CASSLGAGGPGEQFF. For the CDR3, the DNA is TGTGCCAGCAGTTTAGGAGCGGGAGGGCCAGGGGAGCAGTTCTTC. This chain connects TRBV27 to TRBJ2-1; 10 bases match TRBD2. The CDR3 spans 15 residues. Germline V gene lookup returns CDR1 MNHEY and CDR2 SMNVEV (reference sequence). V was clipped by 2 bases and J by 10 bases; unmatched bases: 8.